The source of this T cell receptor (beta chain) is a study of CD4 and CD8 cells across lung adenocarcinoma regions. Donors had localized lung adenocarcinoma, a non-small cell lung cancer. CDR3 length: 14 amino acids. Germline CDR1 WSHSY, CDR2 SAAADI. The ends were cut back, 4 bases at V and 8 bases at J, with 15 bases in the middle. TCRdb passed the PCR reads through MiXCR, listing each CDR3 protein once. The profile shows some 16,000 distinct CDR3 sequences, around 55% of them singletons. The sequenced sample was CD8+ T cells from the center of a lung tumor. This clonotype originated in a female donor with lung adenocarcinoma. The CD4 and CD8 labels of this study may be unreliable. The chain combines TRBV10-2 with TRBJ2-1; no clear D. CDR3 amino acids: CASSAGFRWDEQFF. CDR3 nucleotides: TGCGCCAGCAGTGCGGGCTTCCGTTGGGATGAGCAGTTCTTC.